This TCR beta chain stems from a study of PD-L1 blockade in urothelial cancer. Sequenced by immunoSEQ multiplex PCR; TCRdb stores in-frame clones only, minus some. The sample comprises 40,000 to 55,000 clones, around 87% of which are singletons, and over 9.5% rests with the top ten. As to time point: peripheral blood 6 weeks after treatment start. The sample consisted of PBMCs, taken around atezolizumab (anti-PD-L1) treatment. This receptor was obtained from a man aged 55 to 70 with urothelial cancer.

In DNA form, the CDR3 reads TGCGCCAGCAGCCAAGCAGGGGGATTTAGCACCGGGGAGCTGTTTTTT. Translating gives CASSQAGGFSTGELFF. The chain has TRBV4-3 and TRBJ2-2, with 7 bases matching TRBD1. The CDR3 is 16 amino acids. Germline values: CDR1 LGHNA, CDR2 YSLEER. Trimming cost V 1 base and J 4 bases; bases outside gene matches: 6.